One sample yielded the 4 T cell receptor beta chains listed below, sequenced in a study of blood T cell repertoires in COVID-19. Produced via immunoSEQ multiplex PCR; TCRdb's table is partial and in-frame only. The sample records tens of thousands of clones, approximately 80% being singletons. Sequencing was carried out using peripheral blood. The origin of the receptors is a man aged 65-85 years with acute or convalescent COVID-19.

This chain joins TRBV4-1 and TRBJ2-1, with TRBD2 matching 13 bases. CDR3 length: 16 amino acids. V gave up 6 bases and J gave up 7 bases; unmatched junction bases: 9. Germline lookup yields CDR1 MGHRA and CDR2 YSYEKL. The CDR3 region is CASRYLLAGGPNEQFF. For the CDR3, the DNA is TGCGCCAGCAGGTACCTACTAGCGGGAGGGCCTAATGAGCAGTTCTTC.

CDR3 DNA: TGTGCCAGCAGTTATCTAGCGGGGGCGGGCACCGGGGAGCTGTTTTTT. Encoded protein: CASSYLAGAGTGELFF. The V gene is TRBV7-6, the J gene TRBJ2-2; 10 positions agree with TRBD2. There are 16 residues in the CDR3. V was clipped by 6 bases and J by 4 bases; unmatched bases: 8. CDR1 is SGHVS and CDR2 is FNYEAQ in the germline V gene.

The genes are TRBV7-8 and TRBJ1-5; D ambiguous. The CDR3 spans 15 residues. Germline V CDR1 and CDR2: SGHVS, FQNEAQ. The V gene lost 6 bases and the J gene lost 3 bases, with 15 bases spanning the gap. CDR3 region: CASSYSGGINQPQHF. CDR3 bases: TGTGCCAGCAGTTACTCGGGAGGAATCAATCAGCCCCAGCATTTT.

This clone was recorded once. The chain combines TRBV27 with TRBJ1-2; TRBD1 agrees at 9 bases. Trimming cost V 6 bases and J 0 bases; bases outside gene matches: 8. Germline V lookup: CDR1 MNHEY, CDR2 SMNVEV (reference sequence). This CDR3 is 16 amino acids long. This CDR3 reads CASSPGQGTTNYGYTF. The DNA of the CDR3 is TGTGCCAGCAGCCCGGGACAGGGAACAACTAACTATGGCTACACCTTC.